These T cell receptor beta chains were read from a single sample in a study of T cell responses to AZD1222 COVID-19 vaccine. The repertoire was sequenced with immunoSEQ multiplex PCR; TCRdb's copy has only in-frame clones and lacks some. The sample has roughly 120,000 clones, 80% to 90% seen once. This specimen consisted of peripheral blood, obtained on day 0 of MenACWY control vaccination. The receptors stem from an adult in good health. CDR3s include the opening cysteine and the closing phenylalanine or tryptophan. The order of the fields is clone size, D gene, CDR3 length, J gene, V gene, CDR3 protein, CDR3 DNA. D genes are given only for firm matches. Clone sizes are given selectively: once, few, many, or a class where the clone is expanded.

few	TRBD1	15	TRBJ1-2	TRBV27	CASSRTGQGRYGYTF	TGTGCCAGCAGTCGAACCGGACAGGGTCGGTATGGCTACACCTTC
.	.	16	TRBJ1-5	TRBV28	CASSPPLQGWDQPQHF	TGTGCCAGCAGTCCCCCGTTACAGGGATGGGATCAGCCCCAGCATTTT
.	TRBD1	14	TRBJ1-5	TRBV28	CASSRQGRYQPQHF	TGTGCCAGCAGTCGACAGGGCAGGTATCAGCCCCAGCATTTT
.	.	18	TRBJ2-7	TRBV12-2	CASRFWVNRGREPIEQYF	TGTGCAAGTCGCTTTTGGGTGAACAGGGGGCGAGAACCTATAGAGCAGTACTTC
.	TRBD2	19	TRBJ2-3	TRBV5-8	CASSSHAGTSGSSTDTQYF	TGTGCCAGCAGCTCGCACGCCGGGACTAGCGGATCTAGCACAGATACGCAGTATTTT
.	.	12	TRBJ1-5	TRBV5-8	CASSLGNQPQHF	TGTGCCAGCAGCTTAGGCAATCAGCCCCAGCATTTT
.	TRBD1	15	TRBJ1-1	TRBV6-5	CASSLRDRGRTEAFF	TGTGCCAGCAGTCTCCGGGACAGGGGTCGCACTGAAGCTTTCTTT
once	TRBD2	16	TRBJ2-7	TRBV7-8	CASSLGLAGGPYEQYF	TGTGCCAGCAGCTTAGGTTTAGCGGGGGGGCCCTACGAGCAGTACTTC
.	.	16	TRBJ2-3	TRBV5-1	CASSNSGTGASDTQYF	TGCGCCAGCAGCAATTCCGGGACGGGGGCGTCAGATACGCAGTATTTT
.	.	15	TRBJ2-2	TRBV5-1	CASRPDAVNTGELFF	TGCGCCAGCCGTCCCGACGCTGTGAACACCGGGGAGCTGTTTTTT
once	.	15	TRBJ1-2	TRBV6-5	CASSLRRTSNYGYTF	TGTGCCAGCAGCCTACGAAGGACGTCTAACTATGGCTACACCTTC
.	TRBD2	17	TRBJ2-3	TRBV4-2	CASSQEAGTRYADTQYF	TGTGCCAGCAGCCAAGAGGCCGGGACTAGGTACGCAGATACGCAGTATTTT
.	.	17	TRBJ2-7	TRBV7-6	CASSHIASGDLSYEQYF	TGTGCCAGCAGCCACATCGCGTCGGGGGACCTCTCCTACGAGCAGTACTTC
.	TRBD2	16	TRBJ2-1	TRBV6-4	CASSDSGTSGGNEQFF	TGTGCCAGCAGTGACTCGGGGACTAGCGGGGGCAATGAGCAGTTCTTC
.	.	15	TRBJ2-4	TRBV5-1	CASSTEQGTKNIQYF	TGCGCCAGCAGCACGGAACAGGGAACCAAAAACATTCAGTACTTC
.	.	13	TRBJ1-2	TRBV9	CASSVDGNYGYTF	TGTGCCAGCAGCGTAGACGGGAACTATGGCTACACCTTC
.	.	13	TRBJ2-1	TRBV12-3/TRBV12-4	CASSWDGFDEQFF	TGTGCCAGCAGTTGGGACGGATTCGATGAGCAGTTCTTC
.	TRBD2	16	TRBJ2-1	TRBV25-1	CASRAILSGGDNEQFF	TGTGCCAGCAGAGCGATACTTAGCGGGGGGGATAATGAGCAGTTCTTC
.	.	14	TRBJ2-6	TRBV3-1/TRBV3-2	CASSQRAGANVLTF	TGTGCCAGCAGCCAAAGGGCTGGGGCCAACGTCCTGACTTTC
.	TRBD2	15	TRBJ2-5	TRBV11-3	CASSLAGGGEETQYF	TGTGCCAGCAGCTTAGCGGGGGGAGGAGAAGAGACCCAGTACTTC
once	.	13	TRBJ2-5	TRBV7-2	CASSLGYQETQYF	TGTGCCAGCAGCTTGGGGTACCAAGAGACCCAGTACTTC
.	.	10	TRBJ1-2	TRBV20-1	CSAFLLDYTF	TGCAGTGCTTTCTTGCTGGACTACACCTTC
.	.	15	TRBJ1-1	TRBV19	CASSDRAGISPEAFF	TGTGCCAGTAGTGACCGGGCTGGGATCAGCCCTGAAGCTTTCTTT
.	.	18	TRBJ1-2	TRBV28	CASSVIGHYRTSGYGYTF	TGTGCCAGCAGTGTTATTGGGCACTACAGGACTTCTGGTTATGGCTACACCTTC
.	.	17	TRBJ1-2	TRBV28	CASSPIYRVLYLYGYTF	TGTGCCAGCAGTCCGATTTACAGGGTCCTATACCTCTATGGCTACACCTTC
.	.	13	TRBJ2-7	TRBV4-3	CASSPDRGYEQYF	TGCGCCAGCAGCCCAGATAGAGGCTACGAGCAGTACTTC
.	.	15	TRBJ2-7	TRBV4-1	CASSPSMTGPYEQYF	TGCGCCAGCAGCCCCTCTATGACAGGTCCCTACGAGCAGTACTTC
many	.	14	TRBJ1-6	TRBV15	CATSRDIQRSPLHF	TGTGCCACCAGCAGAGATATCCAAAGGTCACCCCTCCACTTT
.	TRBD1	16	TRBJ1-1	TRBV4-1	CASSQDPPRGRTEAFF	TGCGCCAGCAGCCAAGATCCCCCTAGGGGGCGGACTGAAGCTTTCTTT
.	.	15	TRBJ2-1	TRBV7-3	CASSLGAGQYNEQFF	TGTGCCAGCAGCTTGGGGGCTGGTCAGTACAATGAGCAGTTCTTC
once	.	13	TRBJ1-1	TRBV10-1	CASSETGQQEAFF	TGCGCCAGCAGTGAGACGGGCCAGCAGGAAGCTTTCTTT
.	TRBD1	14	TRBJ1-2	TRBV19	CASSLDRDDYGYTF	TGTGCCAGTAGCCTCGACAGGGACGACTATGGCTACACCTTC
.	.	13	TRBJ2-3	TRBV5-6	CASSGGYTDTQYF	TGTGCCAGCAGCGGGGGCTACACAGATACGCAGTATTTT
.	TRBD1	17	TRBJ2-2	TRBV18	CASSPIRTGGSTGELFF	TGTGCCAGCTCACCTATACGGACAGGGGGTTCCACCGGGGAGCTGTTTTTT
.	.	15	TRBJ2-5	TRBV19	CASSLTRTGRETQYF	TGTGCCAGTAGTCTCACAAGAACAGGTAGAGAGACCCAGTACTTC
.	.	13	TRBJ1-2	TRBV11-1	CASSGVGGYGYTF	TGTGCCAGCAGCGGCGTGGGGGGATATGGCTACACCTTC
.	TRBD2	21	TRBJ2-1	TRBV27	CASSLSLPGLAGGISYNEQFF	TGTGCCAGCAGTTTATCTCTACCGGGACTAGCGGGGGGGATTTCCTACAATGAGCAGTTCTTC
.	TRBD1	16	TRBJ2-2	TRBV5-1	CASTAGGQGFTGELFF	TGCGCCAGCACCGCCGGCGGACAGGGTTTTACCGGGGAGCTGTTTTTT
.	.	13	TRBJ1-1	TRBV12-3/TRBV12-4	CASSRAENTEAFF	TGTGCCAGCAGTCGGGCCGAGAACACTGAAGCTTTCTTT
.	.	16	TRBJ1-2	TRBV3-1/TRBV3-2	CASSQGPGGRLYGYTF	TGTGCCAGCAGCCAAGGCCCCGGTGGCAGGCTATATGGCTACACCTTC
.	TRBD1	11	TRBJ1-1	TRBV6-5	CASRTGIEAFF	TGTGCCAGCAGGACAGGGATTGAAGCTTTCTTT
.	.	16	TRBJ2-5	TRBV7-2	CASRWAGAGRDETQYF	TGTGCCAGCAGGTGGGCTGGCGCCGGAAGAGACGAGACCCAGTACTTC